This T cell receptor beta chain was sequenced for a study of cytomegalovirus exposure and HLA in healthy donors. Study background: Around 180 million T cells yielded 90 million to 130 million unique TCR beta sequences, as an earlier analysis found. General study points: In an earlier analysis, most TCR beta V segments were productive about 87% or about 30% of the time. Researchers reported from a later analysis that most CMV-associated TCR beta chains appeared HLA-restricted. In a later analysis, HLA-associated beta chains showed higher expansion and lower generation probabilities than comparable chains.

The CDR3 loop spans 17 amino acids. Looked up from germline, CDR1 is SGHDT and CDR2 is YYEEEE. Trimming stripped 5 bases from V and 0 bases from J, with 18 bases between. Of note for this clone: Its antigen is not identified.

The PCR had 60 Vbeta and 13 Jbeta primers. Here immunoSEQ multiplex PCR was the method, and the copy in TCRdb shows in-frame clones only, minus some. The profile shows about 120,000 clones, over 60% of them singletons. The sequence came from a female donor in good health and CMV-seronegative. Sequencing used PBMCs. The rearrangement links TRBV5-6 to TRBJ2-1; D is uncertain. CDR3 in amino acids: CASRHMAGTSSYNEQFF. Written as DNA, the CDR3 is TGTGCCAGCAGACATATGGCAGGTACGAGCTCCTACAATGAGCAGTTCTTC.